The rows below give T cell receptor beta chains drawn from one sample of a study of blood T cell repertoires in COVID-19. Sequencing used immunoSEQ multiplex PCR; TCRdb keeps in-frame clones, though not all of them. The top ten clones hold over 8.5% of a sample with 75,000 to 80,000 clones, approximately 90% of them seen once. Material for sequencing was peripheral blood. These receptors were taken from a human donor in a cohort sampled during active COVID-19. CDR3s leave out the opening cysteine and the closing phenylalanine or tryptophan.

cdr3_aa	j_call	v_call
ASSQAGQKETQY	TRBJ2-5	TRBV4-1
ASSPRQDSVITDTQY	TRBJ2-3	TRBV9
ASSQDDREVSYEQY	TRBJ2-7	TRBV4-1
ASSPGILATPDTQY	TRBJ2-3	TRBV5-4
ASSERLSSYEQY	TRBJ2-7	TRBV21-1
ASSSGRVYEQY	TRBJ2-7	TRBV19
ASSTFQTMGQGYGYT	TRBJ1-2	TRBV4-2
ASSPLGASQRQQPQH	TRBJ1-5	TRBV5-8
ASSTSTEAF	TRBJ1-1	TRBV5-4
ASTTPGFHEQF	TRBJ2-1	TRBV19
ASSLDGRGTDTQY	TRBJ2-3	TRBV11-2
ASGLAGGGHPT	TRBJ1-2	TRBV6-5
ASGGTASNQPQH	TRBJ1-5	TRBV12-5
AWSEAFGGNTIY	TRBJ1-3	TRBV30
ASSYSTGETQY	TRBJ2-5	TRBV6-5
ASSPGQGYETQY	TRBJ2-5	TRBV5-1
ASSLGGYSNQPQH	TRBJ1-5	TRBV5-4
ASSQSGSGQY	TRBJ2-5	TRBV3-1/TRBV3-2
ATGILAGGRETQY	TRBJ2-5	TRBV24-1
ASNPRGNQETQY	TRBJ2-5	TRBV19
ASSRGQGDEQY	TRBJ2-7	TRBV19
ASSHETLRRDRVVATGELF	TRBJ2-2	TRBV3-1/TRBV3-2
ASSVGLAASTDTQY	TRBJ2-3	TRBV9
ASSWTGGTGTEAF	TRBJ1-1	TRBV5-1
ASSQRYGISGANTEAF	TRBJ1-1	TRBV27
ASSLEGGDGYNEQF	TRBJ2-1	TRBV11-3
ASGSLTSGGYNEQF	TRBJ2-1	TRBV12-5
ASSDYSGGHNEQF	TRBJ2-1	TRBV18
ASSLGQGLYEQY	TRBJ2-7	TRBV6-6
ASSERRVGLADTQY	TRBJ2-3	TRBV2
ASSGGQPSTDTQY	TRBJ2-3	TRBV5-4
ASSDSGGLGGELF	TRBJ2-2	TRBV5-1
AIPGSGSSYNEQF	TRBJ2-1	TRBV10-3
SVDLRLGEQF	TRBJ2-1	TRBV29-1
ASRVGTGGSIQY	TRBJ2-4	TRBV2
ASSGPTGVYNEQF	TRBJ2-1	TRBV10-1
ASSQGVGGASGI	TRBJ2-3	TRBV3-1/TRBV3-2
SVRQSGGVDTQY	TRBJ2-3	TRBV29-1
ASSLVGGSYGYT	TRBJ1-2	TRBV5-4
ASSLVGGAYNEQF	TRBJ2-1	TRBV7-9
ATSRETGVGSPLH	TRBJ1-6	TRBV15
ASSLSAGENEQF	TRBJ2-1	TRBV27
ASSTGPLPEKLF	TRBJ1-4	TRBV28
SASPFDRGPYEQY	TRBJ2-7	TRBV20-1
ASSEAGGYGYT	TRBJ1-2	TRBV2
ASSQDVNSETQY	TRBJ2-5	TRBV14